This T cell receptor (beta chain) was retrieved from a study of blood T cells in healthy people across ages. The CDR3 length is 15 residues. V shed 2 bases and J 4 bases; nucleotides not matched to a gene: 5. Looked up from germline, CDR1 is SGHRS and CDR2 is YFSETQ. Primed by a sample-barcoded 5' primer and a J-beta primer mix, a second PCR proceeded for about 6 to 11 cycles. Each CDR3 protein is one row after TCRdb ran MiXCR on the 5' RACE reads. The sample lists over 950,000 distinct CDR3 sequences, about 53% occurring once. The material sequenced was blood. The rearrangement links TRBV5-1 to TRBJ2-1; TRBD2 aligns across 8 bases. The sequence came from an older woman in good health. The CDR3 loop reads CASSFETSEYNEQFF. For the CDR3, the DNA is TGCGCCAGCAGCTTCGAGACTAGCGAATACAATGAGCAGTTCTTC. The variable domain in full, with the rest retrieved from reference TRBV5-1 and TRBJ2-1, is KAGVTQTPRYLIKTRGQQVTLSCSPISGHRSVSWYQQTPGQGLQFLFEYFSETQRNKGNFPGRFSGRQFSNSRSEMNVSTLELGDSALYLCASSFETSEYNEQFFGPGTRLTVL.